One and the same sample provided the 19 T cell receptor beta chains below, sequenced in a study of Ad26.COV2.S vaccination and SARS-CoV-2 variants. Generated by immunoSEQ multiplex PCR, the TCRdb table keeps only in-frame clones and is missing some. The sample has 75,000 to 100,000 clones, 82% seen once. Sequencing used peripheral blood, obtained after recovery from COVID-19. The receptor set was obtained from a human donor who had recovered from COVID-19.

The J gene is TRBJ1-1, the V gene TRBV6-5, with D tentatively TRBD1 (6 bases). CDR3 length: 13 amino acids. From germline, CDR1 is MNHEY and CDR2 SVGAGI. Trimming shortened V by 8 bases and J by 2 bases, and 12 bases separated the two germline ends. The CDR3, as DNA: TGTGCCAGCGACCACAGGGTTAACACTGAAGCTTTCTTT. Translating gives CASDHRVNTEAFF.

The V and J genes are TRBV5-5 and TRBJ1-1; D perhaps matches TRBD1 (6 bases). Per the germline V gene, CDR1 is SGHKS and CDR2 is YYEKEE (reference sequence). This CDR3 has 14 residues. Trimming stripped 3 bases from V and 4 bases from J, with 13 bases between. The CDR3 nucleotides read TGTGCCAGCAGCTCACCGGGACATCTCACTGAAGCTTTCTTT. Translating it yields CASSSPGHLTEAFF.

This clone was seen more than once but under ten times. CDR3 nucleotides: TGCGCCAGCAGCTTGTTACGGGGGGAGTCAGCCCATGAGCAGTTCTTC. It specifies CASSLLRGESAHEQFF. The chain joins TRBV5-1 to TRBJ2-1; TRBD2 aligns across 7 bases. The CDR3 is 16 amino acids. Germline V lookup: CDR1 SGHRS, CDR2 YFSETQ. Trimming removed 1 base from V and 8 bases from J; junction bases left unmatched: 12.

The chain joins TRBV9 to TRBJ2-1, with D perhaps matching TRBD1 (6 bases). V gave up 4 bases and J gave up 4 bases, with 15 bases separating them. Germline V gives CDR1 SGDLS, CDR2 YYNGEE. The CDR3 runs 15 residues. The CDR3 nucleotides read TGTGCCAGCAGCCCCCGACAGGTCGGGTACAATGAGCAGTTCTTC. Encoded protein: CASSPRQVGYNEQFF.

Only one count was recorded for this clone. This chain links TRBV7-2 with TRBJ1-1; no reliable D call. Germline values: CDR1 SGHTA, CDR2 FQGNSA. V gave up 5 bases and J gave up 5 bases, with 6 bases separating them. The CDR3 is made up of 11 amino acids. Here the CDR3 DNA reads TGTGCCAGCAGCCCTGCGACTGAAGCTTTCTTT. As protein: CASSPATEAFF.

J is TRBJ2-1 and V is TRBV6-5; D possibly corresponds to TRBD2 (5 bases). The CDR3 is 14 residues long. The germline V gene has CDR1 MNHEY and CDR2 SVGAGI. Trimming stripped 6 bases from V and 1 base from J, with 10 bases between. CDR3 amino acids: CASSRRESYNEQFF. The CDR3 DNA reads TGTGCCAGCAGCCGACGGGAATCCTACAATGAGCAGTTCTTC.

The CDR3 DNA is TGTGCCAGCAGTTTGGACCTACAGGGCGGCTACGAGCAGTACTTC. It encodes CASSLDLQGGYEQYF. The rearrangement links TRBV28 to TRBJ2-7; possible D gene TRBD1, 6 bases. The CDR3 is 15 amino acids. Germline CDR1 is MDHEN and CDR2 is SYDVKM. Deletions cut 3 bases from V and 3 bases from J, with 15 bases between.

The chain recombines TRBV5-1 with TRBJ2-5, with TRBD2 identical over 12 bases. V gave up 0 bases and J gave up 4 bases; unmatched junction bases: 10. The CDR3 extends over 18 amino acids. Germline lookup yields CDR1 SGHRS and CDR2 YFSETQ. CDR3 nucleotides: TGCGCCAGCAGCTTGGACCTAGCGGGAGGGCCTGAGCGAGAGACCCAGTACTTC. Its translation is CASSLDLAGGPERETQYF.

V is TRBV28 and J is TRBJ1-6, with D possibly TRBD1 on 6 matching bases. The CDR3 spans 18 residues. Per the germline V gene, CDR1 is MDHEN and CDR2 is SYDVKM. V was cut by 1 base and J by 8 bases, with 21 bases left in between. In nucleotides, the CDR3 is TGTGCCAGCAGTTTATCCCGGGGGCTGGGTTCAACAGATTCACCCCTCCACTTT. Translated: CASSLSRGLGSTDSPLHF.

The V gene is TRBV7-6, the J gene TRBJ2-2; the match to TRBD2 covers 12 bases. Per the germline V gene, CDR1 is SGHVS and CDR2 is FNYEAQ. V trimming: 2 bases; J trimming: 4 bases; junction bases outside the gene matches: 11. This CDR3 has 19 residues. CDR3 coding DNA: TGTGCCAGCAGCTTAAATTTTCGACTAGCGGGAGTCACCACCGGGGAGCTGTTTTTT. Its translation: CASSLNFRLAGVTTGELFF.

The chain joins TRBV6-6 to TRBJ1-5, with 8 bases aligning to TRBD1. The CDR3 is 14 residues long. Trimming took 6 bases from V and 6 from J; bases not matched to a gene: 7. Per the germline V gene, CDR1 is MNHNY and CDR2 is SVGAGI (reference sequence). The DNA for the CDR3 is TGTGCCAGCAGGGTGACAGGGGTGGGTCAGCCCCAGCATTTT. Translating gives CASRVTGVGQPQHF.

J is TRBJ2-3 and V is TRBV19; D possibly corresponds to TRBD1 (7 bases). The V end lost 3 bases, the J end lost 4 bases, and 11 bases lay between the germline ends. Germline assignment: CDR1 LNHDA and CDR2 SQIVND (reference sequence). The CDR3 contains 14 residues. CDR3 in amino acids: CASSMPRGADTQYF. Here the CDR3 DNA reads TGTGCCAGTAGTATGCCCAGGGGGGCAGATACGCAGTATTTT.

The CDR3 sequence: CASSGIWPANQPQHF. The CDR3 nucleotides are TGTGCCAGCAGTGGGATTTGGCCAGCTAATCAGCCCCAGCATTTT. V is TRBV6-4 and J is TRBJ1-5; no firm D call. V gave up 4 bases and J gave up 4 bases, with 14 bases separating them. Looked up from germline, CDR1 is MRHNA and CDR2 is SNTAGT. The CDR3 sequence is 15 residues long.

The chain combines TRBV6-5 with TRBJ1-2; 8 positions agree with TRBD1. V was clipped by 8 bases and J by 3 bases; unmatched bases: 8. Germline lookup yields CDR1 MNHEY and CDR2 SVGAGI. This CDR3 region has 14 residues. The CDR3 coding sequence is TGTGCCAGCGGACAGGGAGGCTATGACTATGGCTACACCTTC. This gives the protein CASGQGGYDYGYTF.

The chain employs TRBV5-1 and TRBJ2-1; 13 nucleotides agree with TRBD2. The CDR3 has 17 amino acids. Germline V CDR1 and CDR2: SGHRS, YFSETQ. After removal of 4 bases from V and 5 bases from J, the junction contained 9 bases not matched to a gene. The CDR3 bases are TGCGCCAGCAGCCCCTCTAGGGGACTAGCGGGAAACAATGAGCAGTTCTTC. Its translation: CASSPSRGLAGNNEQFF. Combining the CDR3 with reference TRBV5-1 and TRBJ2-1 gives the whole variable domain KAGVTQTPRYLIKTRGQQVTLSCSPISGHRSVSWYQQTPGQGLQFLFEYFSETQRNKGNFPGRFSGRQFSNSRSEMNVSTLELGDSALYLCASSPSRGLAGNNEQFFGPGTRLTVL.

The chain joins TRBV20-1 to TRBJ1-3; 10 bases match TRBD1. This CDR3 is built from 18 residues. Germline V gives CDR1 DFQATT, CDR2 SNEGSKA (reference sequence). The V and J ends lost 3 bases and 3 bases, in that order; junction bases with no gene match: 14. CDR3 in amino acids: CSASGQGGGSGNGNTIYF. CDR3 DNA: TGCAGTGCTAGTGGACAGGGGGGTGGCTCGGGTAATGGAAACACCATATATTTT.

The rearrangement joins TRBV18 to TRBJ1-2; 12 bases fit TRBD1. CDR1 and CDR2 (germline): KGHSH, LQKENI. J was trimmed by 8 bases and V by 0 bases; bases with no gene match: 4. The CDR3 length is 15 residues. The CDR3 bases are TGTGCCAGCTCACCACCGGCGGGACAGGGGGCCGGCTACACCTTC. As protein: CASSPPAGQGAGYTF.

The V and J genes are TRBV9 and TRBJ2-7, with 16 bases that match TRBD2. The CDR3 length is 20 residues. J was trimmed by 1 base and V by 1 base; bases with no gene match: 11. The germline CDR1 and CDR2 sequences are SGDLS and YYNGEE. The chain's CDR3 is CASSVTHRGLAGGQSYEQYF. The CDR3, as DNA: TGTGCCAGCAGCGTAACGCACCGGGGACTAGCGGGAGGGCAATCCTACGAGCAGTACTTC.

The CDR3 sequence is CASSARDRYNEQFF. CDR3 nucleotides: TGTGCCAGCAGCGCCCGGGACAGATACAATGAGCAGTTCTTC. The chain recombines TRBV9 with TRBJ2-1; 7 bases agree with TRBD1. V trimming: 3 bases; J trimming: 4 bases; junction bases outside the gene matches: 4. The CDR3 contains 14 residues. Germline loops: CDR1 SGDLS, CDR2 YYNGEE. Looking up the rest from reference TRBV9 and TRBJ2-1 gives the full variable domain: DSGVTQTPKHLITATGQRVTLRCSPRSGDLSVYWYQQSLDQGLQFLIQYYNGEERAKGNILERFSAQQFPDLHSELNLSSLELGDSALYFCASSARDRYNEQFFGPGTRLTVL.